These 22 T cell receptor beta chains were sequenced from one sample in a study of blood T cell repertoires in COVID-19. Sequencing was performed with immunoSEQ multiplex PCR; in TCRdb, only in-frame clones are kept and a portion is missing. The sample lists hundreds of thousands of clones; 87% were seen once. The material sequenced was peripheral blood. These receptors were taken from a woman aged 45-59 years with COVID-19, enrolled during active disease.

The chain carries TRBV27 and TRBJ2-1; 7 nucleotides agree with TRBD1. Germline V gene lookup returns CDR1 MNHEY and CDR2 SMNVEV (reference sequence). This CDR3 comprises 13 residues. V dropped 6 bases and J dropped 8; count of bases not matched to a gene: 7. CDR3 loop: CASRRQGSDEQFF. Written as DNA, the CDR3 is TGTGCCAGCAGAAGACAGGGATCTGATGAGCAGTTCTTC.

The chain couples TRBV5-4 to TRBJ2-7, with 10 bases matching TRBD2. Trimming removed 2 bases from V and 4 bases from J; junction bases left unmatched: 12. Germline-derived CDR1 and CDR2 are SGHNT and YYREEE (reference sequence). CDR3 length: 17 residues. CDR3 bases: TGTGCCAGCAGCTTTACCGGGACTAGCGTCTCTTTGTACGAGCAGTACTTC. This codes for CASSFTGTSVSLYEQYF.

To note about this clone: Other DNA sequences in the sample encode the same CDR3. V gene TRBV5-1 combines with J gene TRBJ2-1, with 11 bases identical to TRBD2. Germline CDR1 SGHRS, CDR2 YFSETQ. This CDR3 is built from 15 residues. Germline trimming cut 5 bases from V and 4 bases from J; bases unmatched to any gene: 5. The DNA for the CDR3 is TGCGCCAGCAGTCCTACTAGCGGGAGTTACAATGAGCAGTTCTTC. Protein: CASSPTSGSYNEQFF. The whole variable domain, filled in from reference TRBV5-1 and TRBJ2-1, reads KAGVTQTPRYLIKTRGQQVTLSCSPISGHRSVSWYQQTPGQGLQFLFEYFSETQRNKGNFPGRFSGRQFSNSRSEMNVSTLELGDSALYLCASSPTSGSYNEQFFGPGTRLTVL.

V usage is TRBV19 and J usage is TRBJ1-1; possibly TRBD1 for D (6 bases). V was shortened by 3 bases and J by 6 bases, with 11 bases between the two germline ends. This CDR3 has 13 amino acids. Germline V lookup: CDR1 LNHDA, CDR2 SQIVND (reference sequence). CDR3 nucleotides: TGTGCCAGTAGTATTGGGGCAGGGGCTGAAGCTTTCTTT. Encoded protein: CASSIGAGAEAFF.

The genes are TRBV5-5 and TRBJ2-5; perhaps TRBD2 as D (7 bases). This CDR3 spans 15 amino acids. CDR1 is SGHKS and CDR2 is YYEKEE in the germline V gene (reference sequence). V lost 3 bases and J lost 1, with 13 bases in between. Here the CDR3 reads CASSYHRGAQETQYF. In DNA, the CDR3 is TGTGCCAGCAGCTACCACCGGGGGGCCCAAGAGACCCAGTACTTC.

This chain joins TRBV2 and TRBJ2-7, with 15 bases matching TRBD2. Unmatched junction bases numbered 10, after V lost 10 bases and J lost 6 bases. Germline V gene data show CDR1 as SNHLY and CDR2 as FYNNEI. This CDR3 has 15 residues. The CDR3 DNA reads as TGTGCCACTAAAGCCCAGGGACTAGCGGGAGGCGAGCAGTACTTC. This translates into CATKAQGLAGGEQYF.

The rearrangement uses TRBV3-1 (or the pseudogene TRBV3-2) and TRBJ2-4; 7 nucleotides align to TRBD1. Germline V gene lookup returns CDR1 LGHDT and CDR2 YNNKEL (reference sequence). CDR3 size: 15 residues. Trimming removed 4 bases from V and 2 bases from J; junction bases left unmatched: 5. In nucleotides, the CDR3 is TGTGCCAGCAGCCTTTGGGACAGTTCCAAAAACATTCAGTACTTC. Translation: CASSLWDSSKNIQYF.

J is TRBJ1-2 and V is TRBV12-3 or TRBV12-4; 8 bases align to TRBD1. The CDR3 extends over 13 amino acids. The V gene end was trimmed by 3 bases and the J gene end by 6 bases; junction bases not matched to a gene: 3. The CDR3 DNA sequence: TGTGCCAGCAGTTTGCAGGGACAGGATGGCTACACCTTC. Translation: CASSLQGQDGYTF.

A few counts support this clone. This sequence joins TRBV10-3 and TRBJ2-7, with 7 nucleotides matching TRBD2. V dropped 0 bases and J dropped 0; count of bases not matched to a gene: 11. The CDR3 has 18 residues. CDR1 is ENHRY, CDR2 SYGVKD, per germline. CDR3 sequence: CAISESSLSGTTSYEQYF. The CDR3 DNA sequence: TGTGCCATCAGTGAGTCGAGTCTCAGCGGGACTACCTCCTACGAGCAGTACTTC.

In DNA form, the CDR3 reads TGTGCCAGCAGTAGGGCAGGAGGCTCCCTAAACACCGGGGAGCTGTTTTTT. It specifies CASSRAGGSLNTGELFF. V and J are TRBV5-4 and TRBJ2-2; D is perhaps TRBD2 (5 bases). The CDR3 has 17 amino acids. Per germline, CDR1 SGHNT and CDR2 YYREEE (reference sequence). V was clipped by 5 bases and J by 2 bases, with 19 bases between them.

This chain uses TRBV6-5 with TRBJ2-5; D possibly corresponds to TRBD1 (5 bases). Germline V gene lookup returns CDR1 MNHEY and CDR2 SVGAGI. V lost 8 bases and J lost 5, with 21 bases in between. This CDR3 has 15 residues. The CDR3 nucleotides are TGTGCCAGCTCCTTGGGGCCAGGGATTATCGAGACCCAGTACTTC. It is translated as CASSLGPGIIETQYF.

The rearrangement links TRBV6-5 to TRBJ2-5, with a possible D match to TRBD2 (5 bases). Deletions cut 0 bases from V and 6 bases from J, with 17 bases between. The V gene's germline CDR1 is MNHEY and CDR2 SVGAGI. The CDR3 is 16 residues long. The CDR3 DNA sequence: TGTGCCAGCAGTTACTCGAGTGGGTCGGCGGGTCAGACCCAGTACTTC. Amino acid sequence: CASSYSSGSAGQTQYF.

The gene calls are TRBV5-1 and TRBJ2-3, with D perhaps TRBD2 (5 bases). The length of the CDR3 is 15 residues. Trimming shortened V by 3 bases and J by 5 bases, and 16 bases separated the two germline ends. CDR1 is SGHRS, CDR2 YFSETQ, per germline. CDR3 sequence: CASSSAGPAGDTQYF. CDR3 coding DNA: TGCGCCAGCAGCTCGGCCGGCCCGGCGGGAGATACGCAGTATTTT.

The J gene is TRBJ2-7, the V gene TRBV6-5; 11 nucleotides align to TRBD2. Germline V gene sequence: CDR1 MNHEY, CDR2 SVGAGI. V dropped 0 bases and J dropped 2; count of bases not matched to a gene: 3. CDR3 length: 16 amino acids. CDR3 in DNA: TGTGCCAGCAGTTACTCGACTAGCGGGATACCCTACGAGCAGTACTTC. This codes for CASSYSTSGIPYEQYF.

This chain joins TRBV9 and TRBJ1-1; TRBD1 agrees at 7 bases. CDR1 and CDR2 from the germline V gene are SGDLS and YYNGEE. The V gene end was trimmed by 4 bases and the J gene end by 0 bases; junction bases not matched to a gene: 3. CDR3 length equals 14 residues. In DNA form, the CDR3 reads TGTGCCAGCAGCTTGGGACAGCTGAACACTGAAGCTTTCTTT. It is translated as CASSLGQLNTEAFF.

There are a few counts of this clone. The CDR3: CASSQGQGASNQPQHF. CDR3 DNA sequence: TGCGCCAGCAGCCAAGGACAGGGGGCCAGCAATCAGCCCCAGCATTTT. The chain combines TRBV4-1 with TRBJ1-5; 10 positions match TRBD1. The CDR3 extends over 16 amino acids. Germline CDR1 is MGHRA and CDR2 is YSYEKL. The J segment lost 1 base and the V segment lost 1 base, leaving 1 base of the junction unmatched.

The V and J genes are TRBV5-1 and TRBJ2-3, with 10 positions matching TRBD2. This CDR3 has 17 amino acids. Germline assignment: CDR1 SGHRS and CDR2 YFSETQ. V shed 5 bases, J shed 0 bases, and the junction held 9 bases outside the gene matches. CDR3 loop: CASSSGLAATSTDTQYF. CDR3 sequence (DNA): TGCGCCAGCAGTTCAGGACTAGCGGCCACTAGCACAGATACGCAGTATTTT.

The chain combines TRBV5-8 with TRBJ2-3, with D tentatively TRBD2 (6 bases). Germline V gene lookup returns CDR1 SGHTS and CDR2 YDEGEE. Trimming cost V 6 bases and J 1 base, with 15 bases left between them. The CDR3 spans 15 residues. CDR3 in amino acids: CASTSWRRGTDTQYF. For the CDR3, the DNA is TGTGCCAGCACCTCATGGAGGAGGGGCACAGATACGCAGTATTTT.

The gene calls are TRBV5-6 and TRBJ2-7; TRBD1 matches at 8 bases. This CDR3 has 15 residues. V lost 6 bases and J lost 2; bases outside the gene matches: 10. Germline values: CDR1 SGHDT, CDR2 YYEEEE. The CDR3, as DNA: TGTGCCAGCAACTACCTCCGGGACAGGACCTACGAGCAGTACTTC. As protein: CASNYLRDRTYEQYF.

This clone was seen just once. V is TRBV6-5 and J is TRBJ2-7, with D maybe TRBD1 (6 bases). Germline CDR1 and CDR2: MNHEY and SVGAGI. This CDR3 region has 15 residues. Trimming stripped 4 bases from V and 4 bases from J, with 17 bases between. The CDR3 here is CASSSRPQGIYEQYF. Written as DNA, the CDR3 is TGTGCCAGCAGTTCTCGACCGCAGGGGATTTACGAGCAGTACTTC.

This sequence joins TRBV4-2 and TRBJ2-3, with 11 bases lining up with TRBD2. V was clipped by 4 bases and J by 1 base; unmatched bases: 4. CDR1 LGHNA and CDR2 YNFKEQ come from the germline V gene. The CDR3 contains 16 residues. CDR3 sequence (DNA): TGTGCCAGCAGCCTGTATAGCGGGGGGGGCACAGATACGCAGTATTTT. This translates into CASSLYSGGGTDTQYF.

The CDR3 region has the DNA TGCGCCAGCTCCACACTCCTCAAGGGGACTGGAAACACCATATATTTT. Translated: CASSTLLKGTGNTIYF. The J gene is TRBJ1-3, the V gene TRBV4-1, with D possibly matching TRBD1 (5 bases). CDR1 is MGHRA, CDR2 YSYEKL, per germline. The CDR3 has 16 residues. Trimming removed 8 bases at V and 2 bases at J, with 19 bases between.